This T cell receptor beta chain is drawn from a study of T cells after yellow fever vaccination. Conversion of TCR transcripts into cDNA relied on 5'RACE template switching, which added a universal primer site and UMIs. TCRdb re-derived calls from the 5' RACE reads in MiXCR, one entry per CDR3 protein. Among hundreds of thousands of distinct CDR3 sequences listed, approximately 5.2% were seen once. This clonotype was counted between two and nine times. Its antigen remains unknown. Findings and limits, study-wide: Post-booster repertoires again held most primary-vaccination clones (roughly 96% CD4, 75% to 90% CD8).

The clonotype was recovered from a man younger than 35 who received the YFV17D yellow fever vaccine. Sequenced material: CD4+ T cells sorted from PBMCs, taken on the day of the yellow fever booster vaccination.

The CDR3 nucleotides are TGTGCCAGCAGCTTGGGACAGGGGCAAGGCTACACCTTC. Translation: CASSLGQGQGYTF. The V call is TRBV5-6, the J call TRBJ1-2; 8 bases map to TRBD1. From germline, CDR1 is SGHDT and CDR2 YYEEEE. The CDR3 has 13 amino acids. J lost 8 bases, V lost 0 bases, and 3 bases had no gene match.